The clone carrying this TCR beta chain was detected a few times. Its antigen remains unidentified. The data were obtained in a study of early T cells in non-severe SARS-CoV-2 infection. Overall study results and limits: The VDJdb matching leaned toward anti-spike CD8 responses and overlooked private and CD4 specificities.

V was shortened by 5 bases and J by 2 bases, with 13 bases between the two germline ends. The CDR3 totals 14 residues. Germline lookup yields CDR1 MNHEY and CDR2 SMNVEV (reference sequence). One entry per CDR3 protein, called by TCRdb with MiXCR from the 5' RACE reads. The data hold 50,000 to 60,000 distinct CDR3 sequences, with around 10% observed a single time. The origin of this receptor is an adult who was a healthcare worker with PCR-confirmed SARS-CoV-2 infection or an uninfected control (not recorded which). The rearrangement links TRBV27 to TRBJ2-7; maybe TRBD1 (6 bases). The source material was whole blood, sampled at baseline. For the CDR3, the DNA is TGTGCCAGCAGTGCAGGGGTCCAAGCCTACGAGCAGTACTTC. Translating gives CASSAGVQAYEQYF.